The 8 T cell receptor beta chains below were found in one sample sequenced in a study of T-cell reconstitution after alpha-beta-depleted transplantation in children. As it was prepared, the TCRbeta library received unique molecular identifiers. TCRdb re-derived calls from the PCR reads in MiXCR, one entry per CDR3 protein. The table has almost 400,000 distinct CDR3 sequences, roughly 22% seen once. Source: PBMCs from the stem cell graft donor, taken from the stem cell graft. These receptors were taken from a human donor who donated a stem cell graft to a child with acute myeloid leukemia.

This clonotype was observed a handful of times. The chain links TRBV9 to TRBJ2-7, with a possible D match to TRBD1 (6 bases). Trimming shortened V by 4 bases and J by 2 bases, and 10 bases separated the two germline ends. This CDR3 has 13 amino acids. Germline assignment: CDR1 SGDLS and CDR2 YYNGEE. In DNA form, the CDR3 reads TGTGCCAGCAGCCCAGGGGTCCCCTACGAGCAGTACTTC. Translation gives CASSPGVPYEQYF.

A few counts support this clonotype. The chain recombines TRBV9 with TRBJ2-1; TRBD2 agrees at 7 bases. The germline CDR1 and CDR2 sequences are SGDLS and YYNGEE. The CDR3 is 16 residues long. V lost 1 base to trimming and J lost 7 bases; unmatched junction nucleotides: 11. CDR3 region: CASSVKVGLSGNEQFF. CDR3 sequence (DNA): TGTGCCAGCAGCGTAAAAGTGGGGCTTAGCGGGAATGAGCAGTTCTTC. The whole variable domain, filled in from reference TRBV9 and TRBJ2-1, reads DSGVTQTPKHLITATGQRVTLRCSPRSGDLSVYWYQQSLDQGLQFLIQYYNGEERAKGNILERFSAQQFPDLHSELNLSSLELGDSALYFCASSVKVGLSGNEQFFGPGTRLTVL.

This clonotype occurred a few times. This CDR3 reads CSEGPGLVGSEQFF. CDR3 coding DNA: TGCAGCGAGGGACCGGGACTAGTGGGGTCTGAGCAGTTCTTC. V is TRBV29-1 and J is TRBJ2-1; 8 positions agree with TRBD2. Germline CDR1 is SQVTM and CDR2 is ANQGSEA. The CDR3 has 14 amino acids. The trim removed 7 bases at V and 9 bases at J, leaving 14 bases unmatched.

J is TRBJ2-5 and V is TRBV5-1; D is undetermined. This CDR3 is built from 15 residues. Trimming removed 5 bases from V and 6 bases from J, with 20 bases in between. The germline CDR1 and CDR2 sequences are SGHRS and YFSETQ. The CDR3 DNA reads TGCGCCAGCAGTCTGAGAACAGATAGAGAGAAGACCCAGTACTTC. Translation gives CASSLRTDREKTQYF.

The chain couples TRBV7-8 to TRBJ2-2, with 7 bases that match TRBD2. Trimming at V came to 3 bases and at J to 1 base, leaving 8 bases not matched to a gene. Germline V gene data show CDR1 as SGHVS and CDR2 as FQNEAQ. The CDR3 length is 17 residues. The CDR3: CASSFLGGSRNTGELFF. DNA of the CDR3: TGTGCCAGCAGCTTCCTGGGGGGGTCGAGGAACACCGGGGAGCTGTTTTTT.

CDR3 in amino acids: CASTGVGNTIYF. The CDR3 bases are TGTGCCAGCACTGGAGTTGGAAACACCATATATTTT. V is TRBV12-3 or TRBV12-4 and J is TRBJ1-3; D remains unclear. Trimming removed 7 bases at V and 3 bases at J, with 7 bases between. The CDR3 length is 12 residues.

This clonotype was observed many times. The CDR3 is CSVEVTGQETQYF. The CDR3 DNA reads TGCAGCGTTGAAGTGACAGGTCAAGAGACCCAGTACTTC. The V call is TRBV29-1, the J call TRBJ2-5, with a possible D match to TRBD1 (6 bases). The V gene's germline CDR1 is SQVTM and CDR2 ANQGSEA. Trimming stripped 1 base from V and 2 bases from J, with 8 bases between. This CDR3 region has 13 residues.

The gene calls are TRBV5-1 and TRBJ2-7, with 7 nucleotides matching TRBD1. The CDR3 is 14 amino acids. Germline V gene sequence: CDR1 SGHRS, CDR2 YFSETQ. After removal of 0 bases from V and 2 bases from J, the junction contained 2 bases not matched to a gene. This CDR3 reads CASSLETGTYEQYF. The DNA for the CDR3 is TGCGCCAGCAGCTTGGAGACAGGGACCTACGAGCAGTACTTC.